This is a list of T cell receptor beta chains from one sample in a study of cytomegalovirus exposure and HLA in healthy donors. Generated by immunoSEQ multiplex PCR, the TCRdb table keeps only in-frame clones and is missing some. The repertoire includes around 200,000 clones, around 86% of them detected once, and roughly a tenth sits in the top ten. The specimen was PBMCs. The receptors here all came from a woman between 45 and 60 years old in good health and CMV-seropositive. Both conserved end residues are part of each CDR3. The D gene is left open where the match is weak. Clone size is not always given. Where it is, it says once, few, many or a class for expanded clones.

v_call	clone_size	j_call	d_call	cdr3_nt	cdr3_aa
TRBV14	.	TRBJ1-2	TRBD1	TGTGCCAGCAGCCGGCTGACAGGGAGGACTAACTATGGCTACACCTTC	CASSRLTGRTNYGYTF
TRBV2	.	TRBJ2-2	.	TGTGCCAGCAGTGCTCTCACTAACACCGGGGAGCTGTTTTTT	CASSALTNTGELFF
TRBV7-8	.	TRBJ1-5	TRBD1	TGTGCCAGCAGCCGGACAGGGAGGGATCAGCCCCAGCATTTT	CASSRTGRDQPQHF
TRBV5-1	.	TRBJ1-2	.	TGCGCCAGCAGCTTGGCCAGGCAAGGCTATGGCTACACCTTC	CASSLARQGYGYTF
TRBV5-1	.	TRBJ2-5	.	TGCGCCAGCAGCTCGGGGGGCGGAGAGACCCAGTACTTC	CASSSGGGETQYF
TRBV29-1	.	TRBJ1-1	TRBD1	TGCAGCGTTGAAGATGGGAGGACCTCTTACAGGGGGGCTTTCTTT	CSVEDGRTSYRGAFF
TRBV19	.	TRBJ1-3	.	TGTGCCAGTAGTCTTCGGGAGACTGGAAACACCATATATTTT	CASSLRETGNTIYF
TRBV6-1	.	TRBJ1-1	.	TGTGCCAGCAGTGAGGCAGAAAACACTGAAGCTTTCTTT	CASSEAENTEAFF
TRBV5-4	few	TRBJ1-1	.	TGTGCCAGCAGCTTGGTCCGCCTAGGCACTGAAGCTTTCTTT	CASSLVRLGTEAFF
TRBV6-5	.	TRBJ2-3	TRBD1	TGTGCCAGCACTTCGACAGGGACGCATGATACGCAGTATTTT	CASTSTGTHDTQYF
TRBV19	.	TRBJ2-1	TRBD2	TGTGCCAGTAGTATCACTAGCGGGGGGGCTCTTTCCTACAATGAGCAGTTCTTC	CASSITSGGALSYNEQFF
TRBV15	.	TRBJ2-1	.	TGTGCCACCAGCGACCCACTCCAGGGGCTTTCCTTCACGAGCTCCTACAATGAGCAGTTCTTC	CATSDPLQGLSFTSSYNEQFF
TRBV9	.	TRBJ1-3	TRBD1	TGTGCCAGCACCGTGGGACAGGGTGGGGGAAACACCATATATTTT	CASTVGQGGGNTIYF
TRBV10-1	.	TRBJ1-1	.	TGCGCCAGCAGTTCCGAGCTAGGATTTGAAGCTTTCTTT	CASSSELGFEAFF
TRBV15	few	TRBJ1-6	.	TGTGCCACCAGCAGAGATTACGGTTCACCCCTCCACTTT	CATSRDYGSPLHF
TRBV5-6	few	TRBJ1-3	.	TGTGCCAGCAGCTTCAGGGACTCTGGAAACACCATATATTTT	CASSFRDSGNTIYF
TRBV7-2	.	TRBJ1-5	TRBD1	TGTGCCAGCAGCTTATCAGGGGGAAGCAATCAGCCCCAGCATTTT	CASSLSGGSNQPQHF
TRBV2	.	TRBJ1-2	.	TGTGCCAGCAGTGAAGCTACACAGGGCTATGGCTACACCTTC	CASSEATQGYGYTF
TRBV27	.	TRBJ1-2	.	TGTGCCAGCAGTTTCGCAGGGACTTGGGGTGGCTACACCTTC	CASSFAGTWGGYTF
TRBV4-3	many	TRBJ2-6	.	TGCGCCAGCAGCCAAGAATCGGGAGCTGGGGCCAACGTCCTGACTTTC	CASSQESGAGANVLTF
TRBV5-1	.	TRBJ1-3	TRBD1	TGCGCCAGCAGCTGGGCCCCGACAGGGGGCCCGGACCTTTCCGGAAACACCATATATTTT	CASSWAPTGGPDLSGNTIYF
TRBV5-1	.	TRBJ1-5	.	TGCGCCAGCAGCTTGTTCGGGGGCAATCAGCCCCAGCATTTT	CASSLFGGNQPQHF
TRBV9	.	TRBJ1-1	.	TGTGCCAGCAGCCCCTCCTTTCCTAACACTGAAGCTTTCTTT	CASSPSFPNTEAFF
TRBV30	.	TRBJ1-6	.	TGTGCCTGGAGGACAGAAACCAATTCACCCCTCCACTTT	CAWRTETNSPLHF
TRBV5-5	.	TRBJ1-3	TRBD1	TGTGCCAGCAGCTTACAAAGCCGACAGGGTGGAGGAAACACCATATATTTT	CASSLQSRQGGGNTIYF
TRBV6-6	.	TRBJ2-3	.	TGTGCCAGCAGTTACGCCCCGTGGGGAGCAGATACGCAGTATTTT	CASSYAPWGADTQYF
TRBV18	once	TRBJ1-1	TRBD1	TGTGCCAGCTCACAACAGGGGATCGACACTGAAGCTTTCTTT	CASSQQGIDTEAFF
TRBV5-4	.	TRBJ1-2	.	TGTGCCAGCAGCTTGGCGTTGCAGGAAGTACCCTATGGCTACACCTTC	CASSLALQEVPYGYTF
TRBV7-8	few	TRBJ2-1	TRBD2	TGTGCCAGCAGCCCCGCGGGGGGCACCTACAATGAGCAGTTCTTC	CASSPAGGTYNEQFF
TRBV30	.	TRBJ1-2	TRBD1	TGTGCCTGGAGTCCCCAGGACAGGGTTAATGGCTACACCTTC	CAWSPQDRVNGYTF
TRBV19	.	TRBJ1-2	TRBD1	TGTGCCAGTAGTCTCCAAATTCAGACAGGGGGGAGTGAAAATGGCTACACCTTC	CASSLQIQTGGSENGYTF
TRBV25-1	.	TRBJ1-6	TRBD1	TGTGCCAGCAGTGTGACAGGGGGTTCACCCCTCCACTTT	CASSVTGGSPLHF
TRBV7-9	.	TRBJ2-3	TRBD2	TGTGCCAGCAGCATTAGCGGGGGCACAGATACGCAGTATTTT	CASSISGGTDTQYF
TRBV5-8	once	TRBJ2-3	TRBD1	TGTGCCAGCAGCGCCGACACAGGGGCGAGCACAGATACGCAGTATTTT	CASSADTGASTDTQYF
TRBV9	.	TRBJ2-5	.	TGTGCCAGCAGCCCCTGGACTACCCAAGAGACCCAGTACTTC	CASSPWTTQETQYF
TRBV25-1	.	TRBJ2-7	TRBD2	TGTGCCAGCAGTGAATGGGCTAGCGGTCGTTACGAGCAGTACTTC	CASSEWASGRYEQYF
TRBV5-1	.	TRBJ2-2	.	TGCGCCAGCAGCTTGGAGGCGACAGTGGTGGGTACCGGGGAGCTGTTTTTT	CASSLEATVVGTGELFF
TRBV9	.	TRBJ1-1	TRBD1	TGTGCCAGCAGCGTTTTGGACAGGGTCGCTGAAGCTTTCTTT	CASSVLDRVAEAFF
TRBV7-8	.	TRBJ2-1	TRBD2	TGTGCCAGCAGCTTTAGCGGGTCCGGAAGGTTGGCTAATGAGCAGTTCTTC	CASSFSGSGRLANEQFF
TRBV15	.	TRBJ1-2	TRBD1	TGTGCCACCAGCAGAGATTTGACAGGGGATGAGAGTGTCTATGGCTACACCTTC	CATSRDLTGDESVYGYTF
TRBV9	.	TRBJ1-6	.	TGTGCCAGCAGCGGAAAAGGGGCCTCTAATTCACCCCTCCACTTT	CASSGKGASNSPLHF
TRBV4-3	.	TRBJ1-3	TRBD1	TGCGCCAGCAGCCCGGGGACAGCGAGTAGAAACACCATATATTTT	CASSPGTASRNTIYF
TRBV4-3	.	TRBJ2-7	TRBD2	TGCGCCAGCAGCCAATCCAGCGGGGCGGGCGAGCAGTACTTC	CASSQSSGAGEQYF
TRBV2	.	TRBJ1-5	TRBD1	TGTGCCAGCCGTGGTGTACAGGGGTTTGGCAATCAGCCCCAGCATTTT	CASRGVQGFGNQPQHF
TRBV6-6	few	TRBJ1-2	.	TGTGCCAGCAGGCGGACAGCTACTAACTATGGCTACACCTTC	CASRRTATNYGYTF
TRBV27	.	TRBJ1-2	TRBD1	TGTGCCAGCAGTTTACGGACAGGGGGAGGTGGCTACACCTTC	CASSLRTGGGGYTF